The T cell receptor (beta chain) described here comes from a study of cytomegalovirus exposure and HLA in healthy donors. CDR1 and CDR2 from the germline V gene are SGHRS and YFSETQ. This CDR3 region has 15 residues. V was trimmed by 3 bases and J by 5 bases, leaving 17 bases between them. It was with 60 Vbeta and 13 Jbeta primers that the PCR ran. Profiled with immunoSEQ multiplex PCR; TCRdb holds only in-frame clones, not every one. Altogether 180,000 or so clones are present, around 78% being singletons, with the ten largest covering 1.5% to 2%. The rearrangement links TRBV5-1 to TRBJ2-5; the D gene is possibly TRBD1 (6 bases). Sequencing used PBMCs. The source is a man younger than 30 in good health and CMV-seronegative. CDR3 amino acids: CASSSQGGPSETQYF. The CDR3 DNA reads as TGCGCCAGCAGCTCCCAAGGGGGTCCTTCTGAGACCCAGTACTTC.